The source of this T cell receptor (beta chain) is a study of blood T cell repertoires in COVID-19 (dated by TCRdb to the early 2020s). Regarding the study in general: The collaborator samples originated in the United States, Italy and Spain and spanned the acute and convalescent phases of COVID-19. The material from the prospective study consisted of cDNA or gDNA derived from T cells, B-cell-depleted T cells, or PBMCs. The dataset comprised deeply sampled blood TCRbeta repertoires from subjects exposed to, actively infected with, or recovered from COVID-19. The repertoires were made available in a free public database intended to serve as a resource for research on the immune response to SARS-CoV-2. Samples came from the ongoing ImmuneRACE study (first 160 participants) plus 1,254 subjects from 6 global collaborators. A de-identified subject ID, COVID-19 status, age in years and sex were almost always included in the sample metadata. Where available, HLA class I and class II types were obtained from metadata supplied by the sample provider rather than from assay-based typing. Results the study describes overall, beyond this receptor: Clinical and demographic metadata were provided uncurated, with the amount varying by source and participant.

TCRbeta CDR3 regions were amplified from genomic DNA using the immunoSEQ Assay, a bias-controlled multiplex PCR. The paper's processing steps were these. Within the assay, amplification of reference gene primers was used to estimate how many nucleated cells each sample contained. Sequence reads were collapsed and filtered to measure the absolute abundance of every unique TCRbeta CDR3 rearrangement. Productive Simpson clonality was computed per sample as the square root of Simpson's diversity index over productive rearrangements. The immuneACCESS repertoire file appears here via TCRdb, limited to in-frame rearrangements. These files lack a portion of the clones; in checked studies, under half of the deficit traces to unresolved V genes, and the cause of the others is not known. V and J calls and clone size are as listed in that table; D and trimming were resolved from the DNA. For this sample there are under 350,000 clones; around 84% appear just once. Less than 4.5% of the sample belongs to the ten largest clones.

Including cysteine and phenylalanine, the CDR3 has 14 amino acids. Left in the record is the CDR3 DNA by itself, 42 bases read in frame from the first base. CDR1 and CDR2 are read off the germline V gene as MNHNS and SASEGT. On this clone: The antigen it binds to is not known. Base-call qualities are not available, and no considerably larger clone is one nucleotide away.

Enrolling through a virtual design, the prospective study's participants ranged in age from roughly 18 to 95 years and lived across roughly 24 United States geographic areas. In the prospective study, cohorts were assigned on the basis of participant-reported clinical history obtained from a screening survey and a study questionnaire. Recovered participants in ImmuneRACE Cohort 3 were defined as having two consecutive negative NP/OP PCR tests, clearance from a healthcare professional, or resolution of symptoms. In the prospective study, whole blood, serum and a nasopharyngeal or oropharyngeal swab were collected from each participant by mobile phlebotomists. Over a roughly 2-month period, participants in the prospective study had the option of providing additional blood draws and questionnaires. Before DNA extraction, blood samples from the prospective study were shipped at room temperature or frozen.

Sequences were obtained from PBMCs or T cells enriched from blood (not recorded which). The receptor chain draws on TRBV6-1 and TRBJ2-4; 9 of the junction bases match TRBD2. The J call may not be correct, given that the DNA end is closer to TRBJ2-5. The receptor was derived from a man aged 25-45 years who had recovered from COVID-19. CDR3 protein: CASSEVSTSGTQYF. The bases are TGTGCCAGCAGTGAAGTCTCGACTAGCGGGACCCAGTACTTC.